One sample yielded the 19 T cell receptor beta chains listed below, sequenced in a study of cytomegalovirus exposure and HLA in healthy donors. In the PCR, 60 Vbeta and 13 Jbeta primers were used. Sequencing used immunoSEQ multiplex PCR; TCRdb keeps in-frame clones, though not all of them. The sample's table shows about 160,000 clones. The sample was PBMCs. The receptors here all came from a woman aged 55-70 years in good health and CMV-seronegative.

The chain uses TRBV2 and TRBJ2-7; no definite D call. Trimming took off 2 bases at V and 5 bases at J, with 19 bases between the two ends. Germline V CDR1 and CDR2: SNHLY, FYNNEI. This CDR3 is 16 amino acids long. The CDR3 coding sequence is TGTGCCAGCAGTGAATTTTCGACTGGGTTGGTCGACGAGCAGTACTTC. Amino acid sequence: CASSEFSTGLVDEQYF.

The CDR3 here is CASSRDRYSPLHF. The DNA for the CDR3 is TGTGCCAGTAGTAGGGACAGGTATTCACCCCTCCACTTT. The rearrangement links TRBV19 to TRBJ1-6, with TRBD1 identical over 8 bases. J gave up 8 bases and V 4 bases, and 1 base lay outside the gene matches. Germline V gives CDR1 LNHDA, CDR2 SQIVND (reference sequence). The CDR3 contains 13 residues.

The chain employs TRBV7-8 and TRBJ2-5; weak D call: TRBD1 (5 bases). Between the trimmed V and J ends, which lost 3 bases and 8 bases, there was a span of 10 bases. Per the germline V gene, CDR1 is SGHVS and CDR2 is FQNEAQ. This CDR3 is 12 amino acids long. CDR3 region: CASSFTRATQYF. The CDR3 DNA follows: TGTGCCAGCAGCTTTACCAGGGCTACCCAGTACTTC.

The V and J genes are TRBV7-2 and TRBJ2-2; TRBD2 matches 7 bases. Germline trimming cut 2 bases from V and 9 bases from J; bases unmatched to any gene: 3. This CDR3 region has 13 residues. Germline CDR1 is SGHTA and CDR2 is FQGNSA. The CDR3 bases are TGTGCCAGCAGCTTAACACTAGCGAGGGAGCTGTTTTTT. Its protein is CASSLTLARELFF.

The chain joins TRBV2 to TRBJ2-7, with D perhaps matching TRBD2 (7 bases). This CDR3 has 14 residues. Trimming took off 8 bases at V and 5 bases at J, with 19 bases between the two ends. Germline values: CDR1 SNHLY, CDR2 FYNNEI. CDR3: CASSGGQGGNEQYF. The CDR3 DNA reads TGTGCCAGCTCCGGGGGGCAGGGAGGGAACGAGCAGTACTTC.

J is TRBJ1-6 and V is TRBV4-1, with D possibly being TRBD1 (5 bases). The CDR3 loop spans 16 amino acids. CDR1 is MGHRA, CDR2 YSYEKL, per germline. The V end lost 0 bases, the J end lost 9 bases, and 15 bases lay between the germline ends. The CDR3 nucleotides are TGCGCCAGCAGCCAAGATTTCGGGGGGGGACCTTCACCCCTCCACTTT. Translated, it gives CASSQDFGGGPSPLHF.

This chain connects TRBV4-1 to TRBJ2-7; a possible D gene is TRBD2 (5 bases). The germline gives CDR1 MGHRA, CDR2 YSYEKL. V was shortened by 3 bases and J by 2 bases, with 11 bases between the two germline ends. The CDR3 has 14 amino acids. The CDR3 loop is CASSQRAEPYEQYF. The CDR3 region has the DNA TGCGCCAGCAGCCAGCGGGCCGAACCCTACGAGCAGTACTTC.

This chain joins TRBV11-1 and TRBJ2-7; possibly TRBD2 for D (6 bases). CDR3 length: 15 residues. V shed 5 bases and J shed 4 bases, with 18 bases lying between them. Germline CDR1 reads SGHAT; CDR2 reads FQDESV (reference sequence). CDR3 DNA: TGTGCCAGCAGCGCCCGAACGGCGGGGAGATACGAGCAGTACTTC. It yields the protein CASSARTAGRYEQYF. The variable domain in full, with the rest retrieved from reference TRBV11-1 and TRBJ2-7, is EAEVAQSPRYKITEKSQAVAFWCDPISGHATLYWYRQILGQGPELLVQFQDESVVDDSQLPKDRFSAERLKGVDSTLKIQPAELGDSAMYLCASSARTAGRYEQYFGPGTRLTVT.

The CDR3: CASSLVGTGFSGQETQYF. In DNA, the CDR3 is TGCGCCAGCAGCTTGGTTGGGACAGGGTTTTCGGGCCAAGAGACCCAGTACTTC. The chain joins TRBV5-1 to TRBJ2-5, with 9 nucleotides matching TRBD1. The ends lost 0 bases at V and 1 base at J; junction bases unmatched: 10. The CDR3 consists of 18 residues. In germline, CDR1 is SGHRS, CDR2 YFSETQ.

The J gene is TRBJ2-7, the V gene TRBV7-9; maybe TRBD2 (5 bases). V was clipped by 1 base and J by 6 bases, with 13 bases between them. The CDR3 spans 14 residues. Germline CDR1 is SEHNR and CDR2 is FQNEAQ (reference sequence). As DNA, the CDR3 is TGTGCCAGCAGCTTAGGGGCCGGGGAAGTCGAGCAGTACTTC. Residues: CASSLGAGEVEQYF.

The rearrangement links TRBV2 to TRBJ1-4; 8 bases align to TRBD1. Germline V gene data show CDR1 as SNHLY and CDR2 as FYNNEI. The length of the CDR3 is 14 residues. V gave up 6 bases and J gave up 8 bases; unmatched junction bases: 8. The CDR3 bases are TGTGCCAGCAGGGACGACAGGGGAAACGAAAAACTGTTTTTT. Translation gives CASRDDRGNEKLFF.

The rearrangement joins TRBV14 to TRBJ2-5, with D possibly matching TRBD1 (6 bases). The J call may be in error: the DNA end matches TRBJ2-7 better. Germline V CDR1 and CDR2: SGHDN, FVKESK. This CDR3 comprises 13 residues. The CDR3 protein is CASSPTGTYEQYF. CDR3 DNA: TGTGCCAGCAGCCCCACAGGGACCTACGAGCAGTACTTC.

The V gene is TRBV11-2, the J gene TRBJ1-2; a weak D match, TRBD1 (6 bases). Trimming stripped 4 bases from V and 2 bases from J, with 8 bases between. Germline loops: CDR1 SGHAT, CDR2 FQNNGV. The CDR3 has 13 residues. The chain's CDR3 is CASSSGQNYGYTF. DNA for the CDR3: TGTGCCAGCAGCTCCGGACAGAACTATGGCTACACCTTC.

The chain employs TRBV21-1 and TRBJ1-1; the table's D gene call, TRBD1, was not cross checked with the DNA. TRBV21-1 is designated a pseudogene. The CDR3 loop spans 15 amino acids. Here the CDR3 reads CATRNQGHGDTEAFF. The CDR3 DNA is TGTGCCACCAGAAACCAGGGGCACGGCGACACTGAAGCTTTCTTT.

V and J are TRBV19 and TRBJ2-2; 7 nucleotides align to TRBD1. The CDR3 covers 13 residues. Germline V CDR1 and CDR2: LNHDA, SQIVND (reference sequence). V dropped 7 bases and J dropped 5; count of bases not matched to a gene: 4. The CDR3 DNA is TGTGCCAGTATGACAGGGTGGACCGGGGAGCTGTTTTTT. Protein sequence: CASMTGWTGELFF. The full variable domain, in which reference TRBV19 and TRBJ2-2 provide the parts outside the CDR3, is DGGITQSPKYLFRKEGQNVTLSCEQNLNHDAMYWYRQDPGQGLRLIYYSQIVNDFQKGDIAEGYSVSREKKESFPLTVTSAQKNPTAFYLCASMTGWTGELFFGEGSRLTVL.

The chain employs TRBV6-1 and TRBJ2-7, with D perhaps matching TRBD2 (5 bases). Germline V lookup: CDR1 MNHNS, CDR2 SASEGT. The V end was cut by 2 bases, the J end by 2 bases, with 13 bases between. This CDR3 is 15 amino acids long. Here the CDR3 DNA reads TGTGCCAGCAGTGAAAAGGAAAGCGGACCCTACGAGCAGTACTTC. Protein sequence: CASSEKESGPYEQYF.

The chain joins TRBV7-3 to TRBJ2-1, with 7 bases aligning to TRBD2. CDR1 SGHTA and CDR2 FQGTGA come from the germline V gene. The CDR3 consists of 14 residues. Germline trimming cut 5 bases from V and 9 bases from J; bases unmatched to any gene: 10. CDR3 residues: CASSQTSLSPEQFF. As DNA, the CDR3 is TGTGCCAGCAGCCAGACTAGCCTTTCGCCTGAGCAGTTCTTC.

This rearrangement joins TRBV7-9 to TRBJ1-2; tentative D call: TRBD1 (5 bases). CDR1 SEHNR and CDR2 FQNEAQ come from the germline V gene (reference sequence). The CDR3 length is 14 residues. V gave up 0 bases and J gave up 2 bases, with 7 bases separating them. Here the CDR3 reads CASSLAQGNYGYTF. In nucleotides, the CDR3 is TGTGCCAGCAGCTTAGCTCAGGGAAACTATGGCTACACCTTC.

The V call is TRBV11-2, the J call TRBJ2-7, with 12 nucleotides matching TRBD1. Germline CDR1 is SGHAT and CDR2 is FQNNGV. This CDR3 region has 15 residues. Trimming cost V 3 bases and J 6 bases; bases outside gene matches: 6. Here the CDR3 reads CASSFRDRGLSEQYF. The DNA of the CDR3 is TGTGCCAGCAGCTTCCGGGACAGGGGGCTGAGCGAGCAGTACTTC.